Shown below are 27 T cell receptor beta chains from a single sample sequenced in a study of T cells in localized non-small cell lung cancer (dated by TCRdb to 2020 to 2022). The library relied on the immunoSEQ multiplex PCR assay. As stored in TCRdb, this immuneACCESS dataset retains in-frame rearrangements with V and J assigned. A fraction of the clones does not appear; measured against another copy, unresolved V genes explain less than half of the discrepancy, and the remainder lacks a known reason. The sample includes more than 1,500 clones, with 20% observed a single time. The ten most abundant clones make up around an eighth of the sample. The material sequenced was lung tumor tissue, taken before any cancer treatment. The receptors were sampled from a female donor older than 55 with stage II lung adenocarcinoma.

This chain links TRBV18 with TRBJ1-1; D remains unclear. V shed 2 bases and J shed 6 bases, with 10 bases lying between them. The germline V gene encodes CDR1 KGHSH and CDR2 LQKENI. This CDR3 comprises 13 residues. CDR3 in amino acids: CASSPNEGAEAFF. Here the CDR3 DNA reads TGTGCCAGCTCACCAAACGAGGGAGCTGAAGCTTTCTTT.

This clone was seen a few times. CDR3 sequence reads: CASSPPGTGANVLTF. DNA of the CDR3: TGTGCCAGCTCACCACCAGGGACTGGGGCCAACGTCCTGACTTTC. V is TRBV18 and J is TRBJ2-6; no clear D. CDR3 length: 15 residues. Germline loops: CDR1 KGHSH, CDR2 LQKENI. The V and J ends lost 0 bases and 2 bases respectively, with 5 bases between them. Full variable domain (outside the CDR3, taken from reference TRBV18 and TRBJ2-6): NAGVMQNPRHLVRRRGQEARLRCSPMKGHSHVYWYRQLPEEGLKFMVYLQKENIIDESGMPKERFSAEFPKEGPSILRIQQVVRGDSAAYFCASSPPGTGANVLTFGAGSRLTVL.

The V and J genes are TRBV9 and TRBJ2-5, with 8 nucleotides matching TRBD1. Germline V gene lookup returns CDR1 SGDLS and CDR2 YYNGEE. CDR3 length equals 14 residues. V lost 1 base and J lost 4; bases outside the gene matches: 3. The CDR3 is CASSVSGTGETQYF. The CDR3, as DNA: TGTGCCAGCAGCGTATCCGGGACAGGAGAGACCCAGTACTTC.

A few counts support this clone. The chain couples TRBV14 to TRBJ2-7; D remains ambiguous. The CDR3 covers 11 residues. V was shortened by 1 base and J by 8 bases, with 6 bases between the two germline ends. CDR1 is SGHDN, CDR2 FVKESK, per germline. The CDR3 coding sequence is TGTGCCAGCAGCCAAGGCATCCAGCAGTACTTC. Its translation is CASSQGIQQYF.

The table lists this clone with a few counts. One end of the junction does not line up with germline, which may come from a read error. V usage is TRBV28 and J usage is TRBJ2-2, with 12 nucleotides matching TRBD1. The germline V gene encodes CDR1 MDHEN and CDR2 SYDVKM. The CDR3 contains 15 residues. CDR3 sequence (DNA): TGTGCGAGCACCGGGGACAGGGGGCGCGGCGGGGAGCTGTTTTTT. Amino acid sequence: CASTGDRGRGGELFF.

The V call is TRBV29-1, the J call TRBJ1-2, with D possibly being TRBD1 (5 bases). The CDR3 sequence is 12 residues long. CDR1 is SQVTM and CDR2 is ANQGSEA in the germline V gene. V was cut by 0 bases and J by 4 bases, with 6 bases left in between. The CDR3 DNA is TGCAGCGTTGAAGACGACAGCTATGGCTACACCTTC. As protein: CSVEDDSYGYTF.

This clone was seen a handful of times. This chain connects TRBV11-3 to TRBJ2-7; TRBD1 aligns across 8 bases. The CDR3 is 16 residues long. CDR1 SGHNT and CDR2 YENEEA come from the germline V gene. The trim removed 3 bases at V and 3 bases at J, leaving 10 bases unmatched. Written as DNA, the CDR3 is TGTGCCAGCAGCTTGGTCACAGGGGGATTCCTCTACGAGCAGTACTTC. Translated: CASSLVTGGFLYEQYF.

This chain joins TRBV28 and TRBJ1-1; D gene uncertain. The CDR3 is 12 residues long. Germline loops: CDR1 MDHEN, CDR2 SYDVKM. Trimming took 4 bases from V and 7 from J, leaving 10 bases between them. The CDR3 nucleotides are TGTGCCAGCAGTTCATCTTGGGGTGAAGCTTTCTTT. As protein: CASSSSWGEAFF.

This rearrangement joins TRBV12-5 to TRBJ1-5; 9 positions match TRBD1. V dropped 1 base and J dropped 6; count of bases not matched to a gene: 4. Germline-derived CDR1 and CDR2 are LGHNT and FRNRAP. The CDR3 loop spans 15 amino acids. The CDR3 protein is CASGLGTGGSQPQHF. CDR3 coding DNA: TGTGCTAGTGGTTTGGGAACAGGGGGCAGTCAGCCCCAGCATTTT.

By share, this clone ranks as medium-sized (0.01 to 0.1%). V usage is TRBV11-3 and J usage is TRBJ2-2; weak D call: TRBD1 (5 bases). V was shortened by 3 bases and J by 5 bases, with 10 bases between the two germline ends. The CDR3 runs to 14 residues. CDR1 is SGHNT, CDR2 YENEEA, per germline. The CDR3 DNA follows: TGTGCCAGCAGCTTTGGTGCAGGGACCGGGGAGCTGTTTTTT. It is translated as CASSFGAGTGELFF.

This clone was counted between two and nine times. The chain is built from TRBV29-1 and TRBJ2-7; D unresolved. Trimming cost V 7 bases and J 1 base, with 11 bases left between them. Germline V lookup: CDR1 SQVTM, CDR2 ANQGSEA. The CDR3 contains 12 residues. The CDR3 protein is CSGVTPSYEQYF. In nucleotides, the CDR3 is TGCAGCGGGGTGACACCTTCCTACGAGCAGTACTTC.

This clone occurred once. The rearrangement links TRBV18 to TRBJ2-2; a possible D gene is TRBD1 (6 bases). Germline-derived CDR1 and CDR2 are KGHSH and LQKENI. With 1 base removed from V and 4 bases from J, the gap between germline ends came to 10 bases. This CDR3 comprises 15 residues. The CDR3 loop is CASSPLRTVTGELFF. The CDR3 DNA follows: TGTGCCAGCTCACCACTGAGGACAGTCACCGGGGAGCTGTTTTTT.

This clone is medium-sized. The genes are TRBV6-8 and TRBJ2-1, with 8 nucleotides matching TRBD2. Germline CDR1 and CDR2: MNHGY and SAAAGT. CDR3 length equals 15 residues. The V segment lost 0 bases and the J segment 9 bases; nucleotides outside the gene matches: 7. The CDR3 sequence is CASSYSASGYGEQFF. In DNA, the CDR3 is TGTGCCAGCAGTTACTCTGCTAGCGGGTATGGTGAGCAGTTCTTC.

This CDR3 reads CASSQEQGSHEQFF. CDR3 coding DNA: TGCGCCAGCAGCCAGGAACAGGGTAGCCATGAGCAGTTCTTC. The chain is built from TRBV4-1 and TRBJ2-1; the D gene is possibly TRBD1 (6 bases). The V end lost 3 bases, the J end lost 8 bases, and 14 bases lay between the germline ends. The CDR3 consists of 14 residues. In germline, CDR1 is MGHRA, CDR2 YSYEKL.

V and J are TRBV11-3 and TRBJ1-5; 11 nucleotides match TRBD1. The V and J ends lost 5 bases and 4 bases, in that order; junction bases with no gene match: 4. Germline V gene data show CDR1 as SGHNT and CDR2 as YENEEA. The CDR3 runs 15 residues. CDR3 amino acids: CASSRGTGGNQPQHF. DNA of the CDR3: TGTGCCAGCAGCCGCGGGACAGGGGGAAATCAGCCCCAGCATTTT.

This clone turned up a few times. V is TRBV11-3 and J is TRBJ2-7; 9 bases are a match to TRBD2. The germline V gene encodes CDR1 SGHNT and CDR2 YENEEA. With V trimmed by 0 bases and J by 7 bases, 10 bases remained unmatched. This CDR3 has 16 amino acids. CDR3: CASSLEPSGAFGEQYF. In DNA, the CDR3 is TGTGCCAGCAGCTTAGAGCCTAGCGGGGCCTTTGGAGAGCAGTACTTC. Full variable domain (rest looked up from reference TRBV11-3 and TRBJ2-7): EAGVVQSPRYKIIEKKQPVAFWCNPISGHNTLYWYLQNLGQGPELLIRYENEEAVDDSQLPKDRFSAERLKGVDSTLKIQPAELGDSAVYLCASSLEPSGAFGEQYFGPGTRLTVT.

The rearrangement uses TRBV19 and TRBJ1-2; D is undetermined. Trimming removed 3 bases at V and 8 bases at J, with 16 bases between. The germline gives CDR1 LNHDA, CDR2 SQIVND (reference sequence). The CDR3 covers 14 residues. The CDR3 spells CASSIHGREGGYTF. CDR3 nucleotide sequence: TGTGCCAGTAGTATTCACGGCCGCGAGGGCGGCTACACCTTC.

The chain couples TRBV28 to TRBJ2-6; the match to TRBD1 covers 7 bases. The V gene end was trimmed by 5 bases and the J gene end by 0 bases; junction bases not matched to a gene: 10. Germline V CDR1 and CDR2: MDHEN, SYDVKM. CDR3 size: 18 residues. The CDR3 sequence: CASSPRQGTLSGANVLTF. In DNA, the CDR3 is TGTGCCAGCAGTCCCCGACAGGGAACCCTCTCTGGGGCCAACGTCCTGACTTTC.

In its sample, this clone was seen a few times. The chain has TRBV30 and TRBJ2-5; 7 nucleotides align to TRBD2. Germline values: CDR1 GTSNPN, CDR2 SVGIG (reference sequence). V dropped 3 bases and J dropped 5; count of bases not matched to a gene: 3. The CDR3 is 12 residues long. CDR3 residues: CAWSGSGETQYF. The CDR3 DNA follows: TGTGCCTGGAGCGGTAGCGGGGAGACCCAGTACTTC.

The rearrangement uses TRBV29-1 and TRBJ2-1; 8 bases are shared with TRBD2. Germline CDR1 reads SQVTM; CDR2 reads ANQGSEA. The CDR3 covers 16 residues. J lost 1 base, V lost 1 base, and 6 bases had no gene match. The DNA of the CDR3 is TGCAGCGTTGAAGGAGCGGGGGTACGTTCCTACAATGAGCAGTTCTTC. It is translated as CSVEGAGVRSYNEQFF.

This clone turned up a few times. V usage is TRBV6-8 and J usage is TRBJ2-5, with 9 bases matching TRBD2. The junction had 6 bases not matched to a gene; V was cut back by 6 bases and J by 4 bases. Germline V gives CDR1 MNHGY, CDR2 SAAAGT. The CDR3 loop spans 14 amino acids. The CDR3: CASSAGTSRETQYF. In DNA form, the CDR3 reads TGTGCCAGCAGCGCCGGGACTAGCAGAGAGACCCAGTACTTC.

This clone was recorded a few times. This rearrangement joins TRBV11-3 to TRBJ1-2, with no clear D. The germline V gene has CDR1 SGHNT and CDR2 YENEEA. V gave up 3 bases and J gave up 5 bases, with 16 bases separating them. This CDR3 contains 15 residues. CDR3 protein: CASSFPTGGSYGYTF. The CDR3 bases are TGTGCCAGCAGCTTTCCCACCGGAGGCTCTTATGGCTACACCTTC.

This clone was recorded a few times. The chain links TRBV11-3 to TRBJ1-4; a weak D match, TRBD1 (5 bases). This CDR3 is built from 14 residues. Deletions cut 1 base from V and 4 bases from J, with 7 bases between. Germline V gene sequence: CDR1 SGHNT, CDR2 YENEEA. The CDR3 here is CASSLGGLNEKLFF. The CDR3 DNA reads as TGTGCCAGCAGCTTAGGGGGCCTTAATGAAAAACTGTTTTTT.

By share, this clone ranks as large. This chain connects TRBV9 to TRBJ1-1, with a tentative D call TRBD1 (6 bases). Looked up from germline, CDR1 is SGDLS and CDR2 is YYNGEE. This CDR3 has 14 amino acids. Trimming pared 5 bases from V and 1 base from J, leaving 12 bases between. This CDR3 is CASRGTTGNTEAFF. DNA of the CDR3: TGTGCCAGCAGGGGGACAACTGGGAACACTGAAGCTTTCTTT.

CDR3 in amino acids: CASVDRLTTNQPQHF. In DNA, the CDR3 is TGTGCCAGCGTAGACAGATTAACTACCAATCAGCCCCAGCATTTT. This chain links TRBV6-8 with TRBJ1-5; D is possibly TRBD1 (5 bases). Germline V gene data show CDR1 as MNHGY and CDR2 as SAAAGT. CDR3 length: 15 residues. Between the trimmed V and J ends, which lost 8 bases and 3 bases, there was a span of 17 bases.

By sample share, this clone is medium-sized. The chain uses TRBV11-3 and TRBJ1-1; D is undetermined. This CDR3 contains 15 residues. Germline CDR1 reads SGHNT; CDR2 reads YENEEA. V was cut by 1 base and J by 0 bases, with 9 bases left in between. The CDR3 protein is CASSLGTNMNTEAFF. The CDR3 DNA sequence: TGTGCCAGCAGCTTAGGAACAAACATGAACACTGAAGCTTTCTTT.

The V and J genes are TRBV19 and TRBJ2-2, with TRBD1 matching 7 bases. V gave up 7 bases and J gave up 4 bases; unmatched junction bases: 9. Germline CDR1 is LNHDA and CDR2 is SQIVND (reference sequence). CDR3 size: 15 residues. CDR3 sequence: CASKAWDRGTGELFF. As DNA, the CDR3 is TGTGCCAGTAAAGCATGGGACAGAGGCACCGGGGAGCTGTTTTTT.